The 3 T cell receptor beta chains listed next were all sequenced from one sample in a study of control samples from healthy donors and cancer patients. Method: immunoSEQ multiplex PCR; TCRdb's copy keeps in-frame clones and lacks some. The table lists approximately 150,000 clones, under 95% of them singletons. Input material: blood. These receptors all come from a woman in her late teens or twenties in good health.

The CDR3 DNA reads as TGTGCCAGCAGTGACGCCTTCCAGGCCCTACCTGGCTACACCTTC. Translating it yields CASSDAFQALPGYTF. The chain links TRBV25-1 to TRBJ1-2; D not resolved. V was trimmed by 3 bases and J by 7 bases, leaving 18 bases between them. Germline CDR1 MGHDK, CDR2 SYGVNS. The CDR3 is made up of 15 amino acids.

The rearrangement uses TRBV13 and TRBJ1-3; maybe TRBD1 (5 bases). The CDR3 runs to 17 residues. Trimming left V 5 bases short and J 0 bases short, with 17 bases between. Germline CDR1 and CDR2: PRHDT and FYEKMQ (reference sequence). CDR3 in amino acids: CASSPHRPGGSGNTIYF. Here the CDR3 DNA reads TGTGCCAGCAGCCCCCACAGACCTGGGGGCTCTGGAAACACCATATATTTT.

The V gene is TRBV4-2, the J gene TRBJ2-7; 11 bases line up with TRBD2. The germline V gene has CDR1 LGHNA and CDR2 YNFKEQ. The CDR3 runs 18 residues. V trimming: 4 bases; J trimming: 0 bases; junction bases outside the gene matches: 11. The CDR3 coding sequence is TGTGCCAGCAGCCTAAAACCCCCCGGGACTAGCGGCTCCTACGAGCAGTACTTC. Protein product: CASSLKPPGTSGSYEQYF.